This T cell receptor (beta chain) emerged from a study of sequential checkpoint blockade in melanoma. TCRdb keeps only in-frame clones here, not all; method: immunoSEQ multiplex PCR. The data show several thousand clones, roughly 50% seen once. Treatment described: randomized to nivolumab then ipilimumab (arm A) or the reverse (arm B). Per germline, CDR1 SEHNR and CDR2 FQNEAQ (reference sequence). The CDR3 has 12 residues. The chain recombines TRBV7-9 with TRBJ2-5; D remains ambiguous. The end of the DNA fits TRBJ2-7 better, so the J call may be wrong. This receptor was identified in a human donor with melanoma. Sequenced here: CD8+ T cells sorted from blood (inferred from file names), sampled from a patient given nivolumab and ipilimumab in sequence. The CDR3 region is CASSLDPYEQYF. CDR3 nucleotides: TGTGCCAGCAGCTTAGACCCGTACGAGCAGTACTTC.